Presented here are 5 T cell receptor beta chains from one specimen sequenced in a study of response to subunit inactivated influenza vaccine. A single record per CDR3 protein comes from TCRdb applying MiXCR to the RT-PCR reads. The sample lists hundreds of thousands of distinct CDR3 sequences, around 16% occurring once. The sample was PBMCs from blood, taken 11 to 12 days after vaccination. The source is a man aged 45-65 years who received an inactivated influenza vaccine.

J is TRBJ2-3 and V is TRBV29-1; D is ambiguous. Germline assignment: CDR1 SQVTM and CDR2 ANQGSEA. The CDR3 totals 15 residues. V was clipped by 2 bases and J by 1 base, with 13 bases between them. The CDR3 is CSVESLSQGTDTQYF. CDR3 DNA: TGCAGCGTTGAAAGTCTAAGCCAGGGCACAGATACGCAGTATTTT.

This clonotype was detected only a few times. The genes are TRBV20-1 and TRBJ1-5; no reliable D call. Trimming removed 0 bases from V and 10 bases from J, with 16 bases in between. The CDR3 is 14 amino acids. Germline-derived CDR1 and CDR2 are DFQATT and SNEGSKA (reference sequence). Here the CDR3 reads CSARDWTAVGPQHF. CDR3 in DNA: TGCAGTGCTAGAGATTGGACGGCCGTGGGCCCCCAGCATTTT.

The V call is TRBV20-1, the J call TRBJ2-7; the D gene is possibly TRBD1 (6 bases). From germline, CDR1 is DFQATT and CDR2 SNEGSKA (reference sequence). This CDR3 has 13 residues. V was pared by 0 bases and J by 4 bases, with 10 bases between. The CDR3 DNA sequence: TGCAGTGCTAGAGATCAGGACAGTTACGAGCAGTACTTC. It codes for CSARDQDSYEQYF.

This clonotype showed up just a few times. The J gene is TRBJ2-3, the V gene TRBV29-1; D perhaps matches TRBD2 (6 bases). CDR3 length: 14 residues. Germline V gives CDR1 SQVTM, CDR2 ANQGSEA. V lost 4 bases and J lost 3, with 14 bases in between. CDR3 loop: CSVVVAGWTDTQYF. The CDR3 region has the DNA TGCAGCGTTGTAGTCGCGGGATGGACAGATACGCAGTATTTT.

This clonotype turned up a few times. V is TRBV5-1 and J is TRBJ1-1; maybe TRBD1 (6 bases). Germline CDR1 SGHRS, CDR2 YFSETQ. The CDR3 is made up of 16 amino acids. V was shortened by 6 bases and J by 2 bases, with 20 bases between the two germline ends. This CDR3 reads CASTPTGAGRNTEAFF. The CDR3, as DNA: TGCGCCAGCACTCCAACGGGGGCAGGGCGTAACACTGAAGCTTTCTTT.